One T cell receptor beta chain is described in this entry. Its specificity is unknown. The sample is drawn from a study of T cells in localized non-small cell lung cancer. Findings and limits, study-wide: A median of about 54 of the top 100 tumor clones appeared in adjacent lung, which was paired and uninvolved. Clonality of T cells reached its maximum in uninvolved adjacent lung, surpassing tumor. Higher adjacent-lung clonality was associated with shorter survival.

Clones were sequenced by immunoSEQ multiplex PCR, and TCRdb holds only the in-frame ones, with some missing. The table shows about 62,000 clones, with roughly 79% occurring only once. The CDR3 loop spans 15 amino acids. CDR1 and CDR2 (germline): KGHSH, LQKENI. With 2 bases removed from V and 0 bases from J, the gap between germline ends came to 9 bases. This material consisted of PBMCs, taken before any cancer treatment. This TCR was recovered from a man between 40 and 69 years old with stage II lung adenocarcinoma. V and J are TRBV18 and TRBJ2-3; D uncertain. This chain's CDR3 is CASSPVGGSTDTQYF. The CDR3 region has the DNA TGTGCCAGCTCACCAGTGGGTGGAAGCACAGATACGCAGTATTTT.